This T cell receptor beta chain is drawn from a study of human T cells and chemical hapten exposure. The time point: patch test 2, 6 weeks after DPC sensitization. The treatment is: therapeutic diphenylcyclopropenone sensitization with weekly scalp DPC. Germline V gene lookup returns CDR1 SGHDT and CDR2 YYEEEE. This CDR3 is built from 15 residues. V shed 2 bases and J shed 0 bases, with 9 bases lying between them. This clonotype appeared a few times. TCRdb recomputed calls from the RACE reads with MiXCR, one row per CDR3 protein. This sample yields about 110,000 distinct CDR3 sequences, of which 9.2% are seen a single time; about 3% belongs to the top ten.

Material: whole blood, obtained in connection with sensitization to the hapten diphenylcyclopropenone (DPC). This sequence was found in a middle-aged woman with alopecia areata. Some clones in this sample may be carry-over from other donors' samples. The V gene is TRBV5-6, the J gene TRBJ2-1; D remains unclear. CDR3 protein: CASSFGFSSYNEQFF. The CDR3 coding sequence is TGTGCCAGCAGCTTCGGGTTCAGCTCCTACAATGAGCAGTTCTTC.